Following are 21 T cell receptor beta chains from one sample sequenced in a study of blood T cell repertoires in COVID-19. Data came from immunoSEQ multiplex PCR; TCRdb stores just in-frame clones and leaves some out. The data show some 150,000 clones, roughly 80% seen once. Sequences were obtained from peripheral blood. Source of these receptors: a man between 50 and 59 years old with active or convalescent COVID-19.

The J gene is TRBJ2-7, the V gene TRBV3-1 (or the pseudogene TRBV3-2); D call uncertain. This CDR3 has 14 amino acids. Trimming shortened V by 1 base and J by 3 bases, and 10 bases separated the two germline ends. Germline CDR1 LGHDT, CDR2 YNNKEL (reference sequence). The CDR3 loop is CASSQGPRDYEQYF. CDR3 sequence (DNA): TGTGCCAGCAGCCAAGGCCCGAGAGACTACGAGCAGTACTTC.

The chain couples TRBV28 to TRBJ2-1; TRBD2 matches 7 bases. Losses at the gene ends were 7 bases for V and 3 bases for J; bases not matched to a gene: 6. From germline, CDR1 is MDHEN and CDR2 SYDVKM. This CDR3 comprises 14 residues. Here the CDR3 DNA reads TGTGCCAGCATTCCCGGGGGGTACTACAATGAGCAGTTCTTC. Protein product: CASIPGGYYNEQFF.

The chain has TRBV5-6 and TRBJ2-7; possible D gene TRBD1, 5 bases. This CDR3 spans 16 amino acids. V dropped 4 bases and J dropped 3 bases, with 20 bases sitting between them. Germline-derived CDR1 and CDR2 are SGHDT and YYEEEE. The chain's CDR3 is CASSDPSTANSYEQYF. The DNA of the CDR3 is TGTGCCAGCAGCGACCCCTCGACAGCGAATAGCTACGAGCAGTACTTC.

This chain connects TRBV28 to TRBJ2-7; D may be TRBD1 (5 bases). Between the trimmed V and J ends, which lost 6 bases and 6 bases, there was a span of 12 bases. Germline V CDR1 and CDR2: MDHEN, SYDVKM. This CDR3 has 12 residues. The chain's CDR3 is CASSFTRAEQYF. CDR3 DNA sequence: TGTGCCAGCAGCTTCACCAGGGCCGAGCAGTACTTC.

The chain has TRBV7-8 and TRBJ1-3; TRBD1 is a possible D gene (5 bases). The CDR3 is made up of 14 amino acids. Per the germline V gene, CDR1 is SGHVS and CDR2 is FQNEAQ. V was pared by 5 bases and J by 10 bases, with 18 bases between. CDR3 coding DNA: TGTGCCAGCAGCCTTGGGACTCCCATTCAAACCATATATTTT. Amino acids: CASSLGTPIQTIYF. Full variable domain (missing parts from reference TRBV7-8 and TRBJ1-3): GAGVSQSPRYKVAKRGQDVALRCDPISGHVSLFWYQQALGQGPEFLTYFQNEAQLDKSGLPSDRFFAERPEGSVSTLKIQRTQQEDSAVYLCASSLGTPIQTIYFGEGSWLTVV.

The CDR3 loop reads CASSPGTGGEKLFF. CDR3 bases: TGCGCCAGCAGCCCAGGGACAGGTGGGGAAAAACTGTTTTTT. The V gene is TRBV4-1, the J gene TRBJ1-4; 8 bases agree with TRBD1. Trimming removed 4 bases from V and 8 bases from J; junction bases left unmatched: 6. Germline V gene sequence: CDR1 MGHRA, CDR2 YSYEKL. This CDR3 has 14 amino acids.

The genes are TRBV6-5 and TRBJ1-5; D not certain. Germline values: CDR1 MNHEY, CDR2 SVGAGI. The CDR3 has 13 residues. V lost 2 bases and J 4 bases, leaving 6 bases between the germline ends. This CDR3 is CASSYRENQPQHF. The DNA for the CDR3 is TGTGCCAGCAGTTACAGGGAGAATCAGCCCCAGCATTTT.

The V call is TRBV24-1, the J call TRBJ1-5, with 8 bases fitting TRBD1. The trim removed 5 bases at V and 1 base at J, leaving 6 bases unmatched. This CDR3 region has 16 residues. The germline CDR1 and CDR2 sequences are KGHDR and SFDVKD. The CDR3 DNA is TGTGCCACCAGTGTCCTAACAGGGGGAAGCAATCAGCCCCAGCATTTT. It yields the protein CATSVLTGGSNQPQHF.

This clone was found a few times. The rearrangement joins TRBV3-1 (or the pseudogene TRBV3-2) to TRBJ2-3; D possibly corresponds to TRBD1 (5 bases). The CDR3 is 16 residues long. The ends were cut back, 2 bases at V and 0 bases at J, with 12 bases in the middle. Germline-derived CDR1 and CDR2 are LGHDT and YNNKEL (reference sequence). DNA for the CDR3: TGTGCCAGCAGCCAAACCTGGGGCAGTAGCACAGATACGCAGTATTTT. Its translation: CASSQTWGSSTDTQYF.

The chain combines TRBV24-1 with TRBJ2-1, with 11 bases aligning to TRBD1. Germline V gene data show CDR1 as KGHDR and CDR2 as SFDVKD. The CDR3 loop spans 17 amino acids. V trimming: 4 bases; J trimming: 0 bases; junction bases outside the gene matches: 4. This CDR3 is CATSDTGTGGSYNEQFF. CDR3 DNA: TGTGCCACCAGTGACACAGGGACAGGGGGCTCCTACAATGAGCAGTTCTTC.

V gene TRBV5-1 combines with J gene TRBJ1-4, with a possible D match to TRBD1 (5 bases). V lost 1 base to trimming and J lost 1 base, with 8 bases between them. Germline V gives CDR1 SGHRS, CDR2 YFSETQ. The CDR3 covers 15 residues. The CDR3 spells CASSLLQGTNEKLFF. For the CDR3, the DNA is TGCGCCAGCAGCTTGCTTCAGGGAACTAATGAAAAACTGTTTTTT.

The chain is built from TRBV5-4 and TRBJ2-2, with 16 bases fitting TRBD2. The CDR3 sequence is 16 residues long. Looked up from germline, CDR1 is SGHNT and CDR2 is YYREEE (reference sequence). V trimming: 3 bases; J trimming: 6 bases; junction bases outside the gene matches: 2. The CDR3 protein is CASSSGLAGGPGELFF. The CDR3 DNA follows: TGTGCCAGCAGCTCGGGACTAGCGGGAGGGCCCGGGGAGCTGTTTTTT.

The V and J genes are TRBV2 and TRBJ1-4; no definite D call. V lost 3 bases, J lost 2 bases, and 7 bases lay in between. Germline CDR1 is SNHLY and CDR2 is FYNNEI. This CDR3 has 14 amino acids. CDR3 nucleotides: TGTGCCAGCAGTGACGGCGGGACTAATGAAAAACTGTTTTTT. Protein sequence: CASSDGGTNEKLFF.

This clone is a singleton in its sample. The rearrangement joins TRBV9 to TRBJ2-2; 10 nucleotides line up with TRBD2. CDR1 SGDLS and CDR2 YYNGEE come from the germline V gene. V dropped 0 bases and J dropped 6; count of bases not matched to a gene: 5. The CDR3 has 16 amino acids. The CDR3 region has the DNA TGTGCCAGCAGCGTAGCCCCCGGGACTAGCGCCGGGGAGCTGTTTTTT. It is translated as CASSVAPGTSAGELFF.

The rearrangement links TRBV6-5 to TRBJ2-7, with TRBD1 identical over 10 bases. The CDR3 is made up of 15 amino acids. V gave up 7 bases and J gave up 4 bases; unmatched junction bases: 10. From germline, CDR1 is MNHEY and CDR2 SVGAGI. The CDR3 protein is CASTKTGGEFYEQYF. The CDR3 bases are TGTGCCAGCACCAAGACAGGGGGCGAATTTTACGAGCAGTACTTC.

CDR3: CSVSTGGSNTEAFF. CDR3 bases: TGCAGCGTCTCGACAGGGGGCTCGAACACTGAAGCTTTCTTT. The chain recombines TRBV29-1 with TRBJ1-1; 10 bases align to TRBD1. This CDR3 comprises 14 residues. Trimming removed 6 bases from V and 1 base from J; junction bases left unmatched: 5. In germline, CDR1 is SQVTM, CDR2 ANQGSEA. Full variable domain (outside the CDR3, taken from reference TRBV29-1 and TRBJ1-1): SAVISQKPSRDICQRGTSLTIQCQVDSQVTMMFWYRQQPGQSLTLIATANQGSEATYESGFVIDKFPISRPNLTFSTLTVSNMSPEDSSIYLCSVSTGGSNTEAFFGQGTRLTVV.

The chain joins TRBV28 to TRBJ2-3, with TRBD2 matching 14 bases. This CDR3 region has 17 residues. Germline loops: CDR1 MDHEN, CDR2 SYDVKM. V was clipped by 2 bases and J by 8 bases; unmatched bases: 9. CDR3 amino acids: CASSLLGTSGRVGTQYF. For the CDR3, the DNA is TGTGCCAGCAGTTTACTTGGGACTAGCGGGAGAGTGGGTACGCAGTATTTT.

The gene calls are TRBV15 and TRBJ2-7; D may be TRBD2 (7 bases). Germline CDR1 is LNHNV and CDR2 is YYDKDF (reference sequence). This CDR3 spans 17 amino acids. Trimming left V 0 bases short and J 4 bases short, with 19 bases between. The CDR3 sequence is CATSRDKAGALRYEQYF. The CDR3 nucleotides read TGTGCCACCAGCAGAGATAAGGCGGGGGCCTTGCGTTACGAGCAGTACTTC. The full variable domain, with the rest looked up from reference TRBV15 and TRBJ2-7, is DAMVIQNPRYQVTQFGKPVTLSCSQTLNHNVMYWYQQKSSQAPKLLFHYYDKDFNNEADTPDNFQSRRPNTSFCFLDIRSPGLGDTAMYLCATSRDKAGALRYEQYFGPGTRLTVT.

The chain recombines TRBV19 with TRBJ1-1; TRBD1 aligns across 7 bases. V shed 3 bases, J shed 5 bases, and the junction held 12 bases outside the gene matches. The V gene's germline CDR1 is LNHDA and CDR2 SQIVND (reference sequence). The CDR3 contains 16 residues. CDR3 bases: TGTGCCAGTAGTATTGCCCAGGGGGTGTTTTCTACTGAAGCTTTCTTT. It specifies CASSIAQGVFSTEAFF. The full variable domain, rest sourced from reference TRBV19 and TRBJ1-1, is DGGITQSPKYLFRKEGQNVTLSCEQNLNHDAMYWYRQDPGQGLRLIYYSQIVNDFQKGDIAEGYSVSREKKESFPLTVTSAQKNPTAFYLCASSIAQGVFSTEAFFGQGTRLTVV.

The chain is built from TRBV7-6 and TRBJ1-2; 10 nucleotides line up with TRBD1. The ends lost 6 bases at V and 6 bases at J; junction bases unmatched: 7. The CDR3 runs to 14 residues. Germline-derived CDR1 and CDR2 are SGHVS and FNYEAQ. This CDR3 reads CASRSPGTGDGYTF. Here the CDR3 DNA reads TGTGCCAGCAGGTCCCCCGGGACAGGGGATGGCTACACCTTC.

The chain carries TRBV19 and TRBJ2-7; 10 nucleotides match TRBD1. Trimming at V came to 5 bases and at J to 5 bases, leaving 6 bases not matched to a gene. The CDR3 runs to 14 residues. CDR1 is LNHDA, CDR2 SQIVND, per germline (reference sequence). CDR3 in DNA: TGTGCCAGTAGTCCCGGACAGGGGGATCACGAGCAGTACTTC. Amino acids: CASSPGQGDHEQYF.